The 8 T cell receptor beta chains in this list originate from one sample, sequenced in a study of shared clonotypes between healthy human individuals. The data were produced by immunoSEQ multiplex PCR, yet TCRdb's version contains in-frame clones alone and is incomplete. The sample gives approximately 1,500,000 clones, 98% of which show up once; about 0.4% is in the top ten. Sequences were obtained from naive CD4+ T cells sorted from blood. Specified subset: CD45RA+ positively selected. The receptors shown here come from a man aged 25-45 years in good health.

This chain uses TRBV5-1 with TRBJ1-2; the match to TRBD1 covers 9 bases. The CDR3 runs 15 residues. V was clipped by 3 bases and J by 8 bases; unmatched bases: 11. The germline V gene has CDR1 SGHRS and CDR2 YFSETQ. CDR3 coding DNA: TGCGCCAGCAGCTGGATAGGGACAGGGATAGAGGGCTACACCTTC. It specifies CASSWIGTGIEGYTF.

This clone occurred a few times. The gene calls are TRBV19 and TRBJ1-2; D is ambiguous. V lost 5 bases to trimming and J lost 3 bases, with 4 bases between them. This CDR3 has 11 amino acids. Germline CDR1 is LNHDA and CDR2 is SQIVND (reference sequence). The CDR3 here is CASSRYYGYTF. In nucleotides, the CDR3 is TGTGCCAGTAGTCGATACTATGGCTACACCTTC.

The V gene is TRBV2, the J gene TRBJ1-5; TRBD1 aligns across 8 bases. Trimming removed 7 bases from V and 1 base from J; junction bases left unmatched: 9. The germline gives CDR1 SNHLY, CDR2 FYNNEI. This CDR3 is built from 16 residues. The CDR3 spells CASTKNRGRSNQPQHF. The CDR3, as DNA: TGTGCCAGCACCAAAAACAGGGGGAGAAGCAATCAGCCCCAGCATTTT.

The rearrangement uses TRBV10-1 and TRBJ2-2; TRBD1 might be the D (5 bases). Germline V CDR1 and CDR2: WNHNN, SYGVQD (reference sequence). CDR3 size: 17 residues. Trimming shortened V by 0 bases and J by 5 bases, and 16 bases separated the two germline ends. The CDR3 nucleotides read TGCGCCAGCAGTGAGTCGGTTGGCAGGGCTATGACCGGGGAGCTGTTTTTT. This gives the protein CASSESVGRAMTGELFF.

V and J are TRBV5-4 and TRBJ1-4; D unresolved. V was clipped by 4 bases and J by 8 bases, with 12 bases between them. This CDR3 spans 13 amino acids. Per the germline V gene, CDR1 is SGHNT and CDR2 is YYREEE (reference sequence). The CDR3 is CASSGPAEEKLFF. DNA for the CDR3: TGTGCCAGCAGCGGACCGGCTGAGGAAAAACTGTTTTTT.

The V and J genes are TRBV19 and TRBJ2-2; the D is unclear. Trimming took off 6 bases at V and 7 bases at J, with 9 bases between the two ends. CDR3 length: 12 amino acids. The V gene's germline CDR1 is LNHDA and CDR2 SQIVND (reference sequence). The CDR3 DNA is TGTGCCAGTAGGTCAAATATCGGGGAGCTGTTTTTT. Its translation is CASRSNIGELFF.

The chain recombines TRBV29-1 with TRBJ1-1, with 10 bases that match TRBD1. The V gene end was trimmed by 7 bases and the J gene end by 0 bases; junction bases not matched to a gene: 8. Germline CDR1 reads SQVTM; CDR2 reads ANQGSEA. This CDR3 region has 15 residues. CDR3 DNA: TGCAGCGGCGGGACAGGGGACGAGATGAACACTGAAGCTTTCTTT. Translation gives CSGGTGDEMNTEAFF.

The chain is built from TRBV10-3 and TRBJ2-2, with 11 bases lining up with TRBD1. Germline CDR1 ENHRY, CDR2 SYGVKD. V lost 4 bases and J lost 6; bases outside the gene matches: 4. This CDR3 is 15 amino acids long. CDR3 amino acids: CAISGPGQGAGELFF. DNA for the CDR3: TGTGCCATCAGTGGACCGGGACAGGGGGCCGGGGAGCTGTTTTTT.